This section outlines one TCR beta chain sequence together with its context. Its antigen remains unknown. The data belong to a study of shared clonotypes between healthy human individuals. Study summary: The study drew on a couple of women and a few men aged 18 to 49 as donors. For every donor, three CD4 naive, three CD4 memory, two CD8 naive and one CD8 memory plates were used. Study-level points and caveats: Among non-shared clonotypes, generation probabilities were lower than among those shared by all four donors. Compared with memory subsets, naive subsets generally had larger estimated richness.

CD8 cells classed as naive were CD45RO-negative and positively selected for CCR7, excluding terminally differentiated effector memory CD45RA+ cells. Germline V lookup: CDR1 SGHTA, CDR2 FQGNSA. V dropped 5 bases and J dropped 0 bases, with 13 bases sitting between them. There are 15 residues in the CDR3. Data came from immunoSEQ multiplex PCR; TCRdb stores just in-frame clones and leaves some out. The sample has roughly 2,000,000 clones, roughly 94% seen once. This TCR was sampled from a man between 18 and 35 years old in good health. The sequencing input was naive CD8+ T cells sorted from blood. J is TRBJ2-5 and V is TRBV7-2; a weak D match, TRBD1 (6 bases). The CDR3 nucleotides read TGTGCCAGCAGCGTTATGAGGGGGAACCAAGAGACCCAGTACTTC. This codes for CASSVMRGNQETQYF. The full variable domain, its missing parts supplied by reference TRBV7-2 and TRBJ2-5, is GAGVSQSPSNKVTEKGKDVELRCDPISGHTALYWYRQSLGQGLEFLIYFQGNSAPDKSGLPSDRFSAERTGGSVSTLTIQRTQQEDSAVYLCASSVMRGNQETQYFGPGTRLLVL.